Below, 2 T cell receptor beta chains from the same sample are listed, as sequenced in a study of cytomegalovirus exposure and HLA in healthy donors. The data were produced by immunoSEQ multiplex PCR, yet TCRdb's version contains in-frame clones alone and is incomplete. The data contain fewer than 250,000 clones, around four fifths of them singletons. The sequencing input was PBMCs. All receptors come from a young woman in good health and CMV-seropositive.

There are a few counts of this clone. This chain connects TRBV6-1 to TRBJ2-2; no reliable D call. The CDR3 extends over 14 amino acids. The germline V gene has CDR1 MNHNS and CDR2 SASEGT. V was pared by 3 bases and J by 6 bases, with 11 bases between. In DNA, the CDR3 is TGTGCCAGCAGTGAGGTCCCCGGATCCGGGGAGCTGTTTTTT. Amino acids: CASSEVPGSGELFF.

This clone was detected only once. The chain has TRBV6-1 and TRBJ2-7, with TRBD1 matching over 8 bases. This CDR3 is 14 amino acids long. CDR1 MNHNS and CDR2 SASEGT come from the germline V gene. The V and J ends lost 3 bases and 2 bases, in that order; junction bases with no gene match: 3. The CDR3 reads CASSEGTGAYEQYF. CDR3 in DNA: TGTGCCAGCAGTGAGGGGACAGGTGCCTACGAGCAGTACTTC.